Below are 5 T cell receptor beta chains sequenced from a single sample in a study of T cells in Graves' hyperthyroidism and ophthalmopathy. The TCR beta CDR3 regions underwent amplification using RNA transcripts as the source. First-round RT-PCR with HTBI primers amplified the TCR CDR3 region. TCRdb redid the calling of the multiplex PCR reads with MiXCR, one entry per CDR3 protein. The data hold 550,000 to 700,000 distinct CDR3 sequences, with roughly 46% observed a single time. The source material was peripheral blood or thyroid tissue (not recorded which). These receptors originate from an adult woman with Graves' disease, either hyperthyroidism or ophthalmopathy (not recorded which).

The rearrangement uses TRBV12-3 or TRBV12-4 and TRBJ1-2; 9 bases align to TRBD1. V lost 5 bases, J lost 5 bases, and 6 bases stayed unmatched. The CDR3 runs to 14 residues. The CDR3 sequence is CASSGTGIVYGYTF. The DNA of the CDR3 is TGTGCCAGCAGTGGGACAGGGATAGTGTATGGCTACACCTTC.

In its sample, this clonotype was seen many times. At one end, the junction sequence differs from germline, possibly due to a read error. V and J are TRBV3-1 and TRBJ2-5, with TRBD2 matching over 10 bases. The CDR3 has 14 amino acids. The germline V gene encodes CDR1 LGHDT and CDR2 YNNKEL (reference sequence). The CDR3 loop is CASSQAGGKETQYF. The CDR3 DNA is TGTGCCAGCAGTCAAGCGGGAGGGAAAGAGACCCAGTACTTC.

This clonotype was seen at least ten times. V and J are TRBV19 and TRBJ1-1; D remains unclear. This CDR3 has 13 residues. Per germline, CDR1 LNHDA and CDR2 SQIVND (reference sequence). V lost 7 bases to trimming and J lost 1 base, with 10 bases between them. In DNA, the CDR3 is TGTGCCAGTAATCTGGCGGGGAACACTGAAGCTTTCTTT. This translates into CASNLAGNTEAFF.

In this sample, this clonotype turned up a few times. The chain uses TRBV7-2 and TRBJ2-7, with TRBD1 matching over 7 bases. CDR3 size: 13 residues. Germline V lookup: CDR1 SGHTA, CDR2 FQGNSA. The J segment lost 5 bases and the V segment lost 5 bases, leaving 6 bases of the junction unmatched. The DNA for the CDR3 is TGTGCCAGCAGCAAAGACAGGGCCCACGAGCAGTACTTC. Its translation: CASSKDRAHEQYF.

J is TRBJ2-3 and V is TRBV12-3 or TRBV12-4, with D unclear. Trimming removed 4 bases from V and 4 bases from J, with 15 bases in between. This CDR3 has 15 residues. The CDR3: CASSSADLRADTQYF. CDR3 bases: TGTGCCAGCAGTTCGGCCGACCTACGGGCAGATACGCAGTATTTT.